This is a list of T cell receptor beta chains from one sample in a study of radiation and T cells in renal cell carcinoma. Sequencing was performed with immunoSEQ multiplex PCR; in TCRdb, only in-frame clones are kept and a portion is missing. Among about 120,000 clones listed, about 81% were seen once. The input for sequencing was blood, taken from a patient whose treatment included radiotherapy and nephrectomy. The origin of the receptors is a man over 45 with renal cell carcinoma. The CDR3 runs from the conserved cysteine through the conserved F or W.

V,CDR3
TRBV2,CAGSLDRVIQPQHF
TRBV7-9,CASSWGQDSHGYTF
TRBV7-2,CASRLQGRNTEAFF
TRBV2,CANEARTGVGDTQYF
TRBV7-3,CASSTQGGRHSPLHF
TRBV29-1,CSGGDRLSAFF
TRBV9,CASSEGLAGGSTDTQYF
TRBV2,CASSENRDPHYGYTF
TRBV30,CAWSGTDLYEQYF
TRBV7-8,CASSLSGTGENEQFF
TRBV6-5,CASSFGVSGNTIYF
TRBV7-2,CASSPNQAGGLDGYTF
TRBV27,CASSSADTQYF
TRBV6-6,CASSLQWGEGQPQHF
TRBV9,CASSSSTSTQLYEQYF
TRBV5-4,CASSLAAGQGSTGDGYTF
TRBV30,CAWSSVSPNTEAFF
TRBV19,CASNPAEAPSGQPQHF
TRBV28,CASSLGRGRRGSIDEQYF
TRBV7-6,CASSLIGWSSNQPQHF
TRBV27,CASSPRGRGLRAYTDTQYF
TRBV7-2,CASSLGLAGDSQFF
TRBV5-1,CASSLSRENTEAFF
TRBV6-4,CAIRSRDRSFQETQYF
TRBV19,CASSIRGKGNTEAFF
TRBV4-2,CASSQDTGGELFF
TRBV29-1,CSVDGPGGNTDTQYF
TRBV4-1,CASSQDHGRGNNEQFF
TRBV11-2,CASSLRGNTIYF
TRBV7-3,CASSSGPDSYEQYF
TRBV19,CASSPNREWWAQYF
TRBV5-5,CASSPPNTGMNTEAFF
TRBV7-9,CASSFGRNTEAFF
TRBV18,CASSPLEPTGHVNGYTF
TRBV19,CASGDSTGNTIYF
TRBV6-1,CASRYDRYRFYEQYF
TRBV5-6,CAKTGCSGRPNEQFF
TRBV4-2,CASSQATGARGYTF
TRBV30,CAWSLTSGGGETQYF
TRBV14,CASSQGGVGRTGELFF
TRBV28,CASRPGDRGYTF
TRBV19,CASSIIDTRTGEQFF
TRBV7-9,CASSSPGGLLNTGELFF
TRBV11-2,CASSLDPPHAGAPDTQYF
TRBV11-2,CASSLLSYEQYF
TRBV18,CASSQSGESGYTF
TRBV13,CASSREGREQYF
TRBV6-1,CASRTSGRNGEQFF
TRBV7-9,CASRVSLSTDTQYF
TRBV18,CASSPPTGDTQYF
TRBV7-2,CASSLMGHAPDTQYF